The 27 T cell receptor beta chains below all came from one sample that was sequenced in a study of CD8 T cells in ankylosing spondylitis. Study outcomes and limitations: Typical of ankylosing spondylitis blood, it appeared, was a TCR beta motif of about eight highly homologous variants.

These receptors have no identified antigens. Each CDR3 protein is one row after TCRdb ran MiXCR on the 5' RACE reads. The data contain about 840,000 distinct CDR3 sequences, about 12% of them singletons. Sequencing input: blood, either unsorted or a sorted T cell fraction (not recorded which). These receptors all come from a male donor with ankylosing spondylitis.

The chain combines TRBV20-1 with TRBJ2-6, with D perhaps assigned TRBD1 or TRBD2 (5 bases each). The CDR3 runs to 16 residues. Germline assignment: CDR1 DFQATT and CDR2 SNEGSKA (reference sequence). V was trimmed by 2 bases and J by 4 bases, leaving 15 bases between them. The CDR3 protein is CSARQWGLLGANVLTF. The CDR3 nucleotides read TGCAGTGCTAGACAGTGGGGGTTGTTAGGGGCCAACGTCCTGACTTTC.

This clonotype was detected only a few times. The chain couples TRBV6-5 to TRBJ1-5; no clear D. This CDR3 is built from 14 residues. Germline V gene sequence: CDR1 MNHEY, CDR2 SVGAGI. The ends were cut back, 0 bases at V and 5 bases at J, with 8 bases in the middle. CDR3 in DNA: TGTGCCAGCAGTTACTCGAAAACTTATCAGCCCCAGCATTTT. Its protein is CASSYSKTYQPQHF.

The chain links TRBV6-2 or TRBV6-3 to TRBJ2-7; 9 nucleotides align to TRBD1. The CDR3 consists of 17 residues. Germline CDR1 is MNHEY and CDR2 is SVGEGT. J gave up 0 bases and V 4 bases, and 10 bases lay outside the gene matches. CDR3 residues: CASSSRRDRAYSYEQYF. The CDR3 DNA sequence: TGTGCCAGCAGTTCCCGCCGGGACAGGGCCTACTCCTACGAGCAGTACTTC.

This clonotype was seen a handful of times. The chain combines TRBV7-6 with TRBJ1-3; possibly TRBD1 for D (5 bases). With 4 bases removed from V and 4 bases from J, the gap between germline ends came to 14 bases. The CDR3 has 15 amino acids. Germline loops: CDR1 SGHVS, CDR2 FNYEAQ. CDR3 DNA: TGTGCCAGCAGCTCACCACAGGTTCGGGGAAACACCATATATTTT. It translates to CASSSPQVRGNTIYF.

The chain uses TRBV7-9 and TRBJ1-1, with D possibly being TRBD1 (5 bases). Trimming shortened V by 4 bases and J by 2 bases, and 20 bases separated the two germline ends. This CDR3 contains 17 residues. In germline, CDR1 is SEHNR, CDR2 FQNEAQ (reference sequence). The CDR3 bases are TGTGCCAGCAGCTCCCCCGGGGGTCGTGTAGTTAACACTGAAGCTTTCTTT. Translated, it gives CASSSPGGRVVNTEAFF.

This clonotype was found a few times. CDR3 DNA: TGCAGTGCTAGCGGGAGTGTTTACAATGAGCAGTTCTTC. This sequence encodes CSASGSVYNEQFF. The chain links TRBV20-1 to TRBJ2-1, with D possibly being TRBD2 (6 bases). Germline V gene data show CDR1 as DFQATT and CDR2 as SNEGSKA (reference sequence). CDR3 size: 13 residues. V was pared by 3 bases and J by 4 bases, with 10 bases between.

This clonotype has ten or more counts. The V call is TRBV12-3 or TRBV12-4, the J call TRBJ2-1; no clear D. The V end was cut by 6 bases, the J end by 2 bases, with 11 bases between. The length of the CDR3 is 14 residues. The CDR3 here is CASSHAVAYNEQFF. The DNA of the CDR3 is TGTGCCAGCAGCCACGCAGTGGCCTACAATGAGCAGTTCTTC.

The chain employs TRBV9 and TRBJ2-7, with D tentatively TRBD1 (5 bases). Trimming shortened V by 3 bases and J by 0 bases, and 13 bases separated the two germline ends. This CDR3 is 15 amino acids long. Germline-derived CDR1 and CDR2 are SGDLS and YYNGEE. CDR3 sequence reads: CASSASQDISYEQYF. The CDR3 DNA follows: TGTGCCAGCAGCGCAAGTCAGGACATCTCCTACGAGCAGTACTTC.

This clonotype was detected only a few times. The chain carries TRBV20-1 and TRBJ2-5; D perhaps matches TRBD1 (5 bases). Trimming shortened V by 6 bases and J by 2 bases, and 16 bases separated the two germline ends. This CDR3 spans 14 amino acids. Germline CDR1 DFQATT, CDR2 SNEGSKA (reference sequence). The CDR3 nucleotides are TGCAGTGCAACTTTCGGTACAGGTCAAGAGACCCAGTACTTC. Translated, it gives CSATFGTGQETQYF.

The chain joins TRBV28 to TRBJ2-3; 8 bases fit TRBD2. Germline V CDR1 and CDR2: MDHEN, SYDVKM. The CDR3 consists of 14 residues. The V and J ends lost 2 bases and 4 bases, in that order; junction bases with no gene match: 2. CDR3 amino acids: CASSLSGSPDTQYF. The CDR3 DNA follows: TGTGCCAGCAGTTTAAGCGGGAGCCCAGATACGCAGTATTTT.

Only a few counts were recorded for this clonotype. V is TRBV20-1 and J is TRBJ2-7, with D unresolved. CDR3 length equals 12 residues. V lost 6 bases and J lost 7, with 16 bases in between. Germline CDR1 reads DFQATT; CDR2 reads SNEGSKA (reference sequence). CDR3 in DNA: TGCAGTGCGCCTCCGGCGGTTGGGGAGCAGTACTTC. This sequence encodes CSAPPAVGEQYF.

The chain employs TRBV6-1 and TRBJ2-7, with D tentatively TRBD1 or TRBD2 (6 bases each). The V end was cut by 8 bases, the J end by 2 bases, with 16 bases between. Per germline, CDR1 MNHNS and CDR2 SASEGT. This CDR3 is built from 14 residues. CDR3 DNA sequence: TGTGCCAGCGTGGGGATGGGGGGCCCCTACGAGCAGTACTTC. As protein: CASVGMGGPYEQYF.

This clonotype was observed many times. The gene calls are TRBV7-2 and TRBJ2-3; no firm D call. Per germline, CDR1 SGHTA and CDR2 FQGNSA. This CDR3 has 14 residues. V gave up 5 bases and J gave up 6 bases, with 15 bases separating them. CDR3 sequence: CASSPTTISDTQYF. The CDR3 DNA follows: TGTGCCAGCAGCCCCACCACTATCTCCGATACGCAGTATTTT.

This clonotype has only a few counts. The chain has TRBV20-1 and TRBJ1-2; 9 bases are a match to TRBD1. There are 14 residues in the CDR3. Germline CDR1 and CDR2: DFQATT and SNEGSKA (reference sequence). V was clipped by 3 bases and J by 6 bases; unmatched bases: 8. The CDR3 sequence: CSASRDRDSDGYTF. The DNA of the CDR3 is TGCAGTGCTAGCCGGGACAGGGATTCTGATGGCTACACCTTC.

The chain employs TRBV6-5 and TRBJ2-3; D not resolved. The V and J ends lost 0 bases and 5 bases respectively, with 9 bases between them. CDR3 length: 14 amino acids. CDR1 and CDR2 from the germline V gene are MNHEY and SVGAGI. The CDR3 nucleotides read TGTGCCAGCAGTTACTCAGCCAGTATAGATACGCAGTATTTT. It encodes CASSYSASIDTQYF.

This clonotype came up a few times. The chain joins TRBV20-1 to TRBJ1-5; possibly TRBD1 for D (6 bases). V was clipped by 7 bases and J by 5 bases, with 15 bases between them. This CDR3 is built from 13 residues. Germline V gene data show CDR1 as DFQATT and CDR2 as SNEGSKA (reference sequence). Here the CDR3 DNA reads TGCAGTGTTTTGGGGGGCCCCGATCAGCCCCAGCATTTT. Protein sequence: CSVLGGPDQPQHF.

The V gene is TRBV24-1, the J gene TRBJ2-1, with 14 bases matching TRBD2. V shed 3 bases and J 5 bases; nucleotides not matched to a gene: 2. This CDR3 comprises 16 residues. From germline, CDR1 is KGHDR and CDR2 SFDVKD. The chain's CDR3 is CATSDPGLAGDNEQFF. For the CDR3, the DNA is TGTGCCACCAGTGATCCGGGACTAGCGGGAGACAATGAGCAGTTCTTC.

Many counts were recorded for this clonotype. CDR3: CASSPLDRTGGYTF. The DNA of the CDR3 is TGCGCCAGCAGCCCGTTGGACAGAACCGGTGGCTACACCTTC. J is TRBJ1-2 and V is TRBV4-3, with D perhaps matching TRBD1 (6 bases). Germline CDR1 and CDR2: LGHNA and YSLEER. V gave up 4 bases and J gave up 7 bases, with 16 bases separating them. CDR3 length equals 14 residues.

This chain joins TRBV6-2 or TRBV6-3 and TRBJ2-7; possible D gene TRBD1, 5 bases. Trimming removed 5 bases from V and 6 bases from J, with 11 bases in between. The CDR3 totals 12 residues. The germline CDR1 and CDR2 sequences are MNHEY and SVGEGT. The CDR3 coding sequence is TGTGCCAGCAGTGGACATCCTGGCGAGCAGTACTTC. Translating it yields CASSGHPGEQYF.

Only a few counts were recorded for this clonotype. The gene calls are TRBV6-2 or TRBV6-3 and TRBJ2-1, with D unclear. The CDR3 length is 17 residues. V was clipped by 3 bases and J by 6 bases, with 21 bases between them. Germline V gives CDR1 MNHEY, CDR2 SVGEGT. The chain's CDR3 is CASSYFPVSQSSNEQFF. The CDR3 DNA sequence: TGTGCCAGCAGTTATTTTCCTGTGTCTCAATCGTCCAATGAGCAGTTCTTC.

The chain combines TRBV10-3 with TRBJ1-6, with D hard to call. Germline V CDR1 and CDR2: ENHRY, SYGVKD. The CDR3 spans 12 residues. Trimming stripped 4 bases from V and 8 bases from J, with 6 bases between. The CDR3 region is CAISVFDSPLHF. CDR3 nucleotide sequence: TGTGCCATCAGTGTGTTTGATTCACCCCTCCACTTT.

This clonotype has more than one count but fewer than ten. The gene calls are TRBV20-1 and TRBJ1-2; D not resolved. Germline V CDR1 and CDR2: DFQATT, SNEGSKA (reference sequence). The CDR3 extends over 13 amino acids. V dropped 0 bases and J dropped 3 bases, with 8 bases sitting between them. The CDR3 DNA is TGCAGTGCTAGAGATTCGGGTTACTATGGCTACACCTTC. Translated, it gives CSARDSGYYGYTF.

V gene TRBV6-1 combines with J gene TRBJ2-5; a weak D match, TRBD2 (5 bases). V lost 6 bases, J lost 4 bases, and 12 bases lay in between. CDR3 length: 13 amino acids. Per germline, CDR1 MNHNS and CDR2 SASEGT. The CDR3 here is CASRLRVLETQYF. The CDR3 nucleotides are TGTGCCAGCAGATTGCGGGTACTAGAGACCCAGTACTTC.

This clonotype was detected ten times or more. This chain links TRBV18 with TRBJ2-7; a weak D match, TRBD2 (5 bases). CDR1 is KGHSH and CDR2 is LQKENI in the germline V gene. With 1 base removed from V and 7 bases from J, the gap between germline ends came to 17 bases. The CDR3 has 15 residues. The DNA of the CDR3 is TGTGCCAGCTCACCACGAACAGAGCGGTTTGGGGAGCAGTACTTC. Protein sequence: CASSPRTERFGEQYF.

This chain joins TRBV6-5 and TRBJ2-1; TRBD2 might be the D (6 bases). Per the germline V gene, CDR1 is MNHEY and CDR2 is SVGAGI. With 5 bases removed from V and 6 bases from J, the gap between germline ends came to 11 bases. The CDR3 consists of 13 residues. The CDR3 spells CASSTRLVNEQFF. The CDR3 DNA is TGTGCCAGCAGTACCCGACTAGTCAATGAGCAGTTCTTC.

The table lists this clonotype with a few counts. The gene calls are TRBV2 and TRBJ2-7; D ambiguous. Between the trimmed V and J ends, which lost 7 bases and 3 bases, there was a span of 7 bases. Germline V lookup: CDR1 SNHLY, CDR2 FYNNEI. The length of the CDR3 is 11 residues. The chain's CDR3 is CASTFIYEQYF. The CDR3 nucleotides read TGTGCCAGCACTTTCATCTACGAGCAGTACTTC.

The gene calls are TRBV27 and TRBJ2-7; 9 positions agree with TRBD1. The V gene end was trimmed by 4 bases and the J gene end by 3 bases; junction bases not matched to a gene: 7. Germline V CDR1 and CDR2: MNHEY, SMNVEV (reference sequence). CDR3 length equals 15 residues. CDR3 nucleotides: TGTGCCAGCAGTTCCACCGGGACAGGGATCTACGAGCAGTACTTC. It is translated as CASSSTGTGIYEQYF.